Each of the 26 T cell receptor beta chains below was sequenced from the same sample in a study of blood T cell repertoires in COVID-19. TCRdb's copy holds only in-frame clones and misses some; the assay was immunoSEQ multiplex PCR. The sample yields 350,000 to 450,000 clones, about 85% seen once. The specimen sequenced was peripheral blood. These receptor sequences come from a woman aged 18-29 years with acute or convalescent COVID-19.

The table lists this clone with a count of one. J is TRBJ1-6 and V is TRBV2, with a weak D call TRBD1 (6 bases). V gave up 7 bases and J gave up 10 bases, with 14 bases separating them. CDR3 length: 13 amino acids. Germline lookup yields CDR1 SNHLY and CDR2 FYNNEI. The DNA of the CDR3 is TGTGCCAGCATGGAGACAGGCTTATCACCCCTCCACTTT. Protein: CASMETGLSPLHF.

The chain couples TRBV10-3 to TRBJ1-2, with D possibly TRBD1 on 5 matching bases. With 9 bases removed from V and 0 bases from J, the gap between germline ends came to 14 bases. The germline gives CDR1 ENHRY, CDR2 SYGVKD. The CDR3 spans 14 residues. The DNA for the CDR3 is TGTGCCATGGCAGGGATCAATCCTAACTATGGCTACACCTTC. Its translation is CAMAGINPNYGYTF.

J is TRBJ2-3 and V is TRBV9; D perhaps matches TRBD2 (6 bases). Trimming removed 4 bases at V and 4 bases at J, with 10 bases between. This CDR3 spans 13 amino acids. Per germline, CDR1 SGDLS and CDR2 YYNGEE. The CDR3 region has the DNA TGTGCCAGCAGCCTCTCGGGGGCAGATACGCAGTATTTT. Translated, it gives CASSLSGADTQYF.

V is TRBV7-3 and J is TRBJ1-2, with D maybe TRBD1 (6 bases). Germline V lookup: CDR1 SGHTA, CDR2 FQGTGA. Trimming removed 5 bases from V and 4 bases from J, with 14 bases in between. This CDR3 region has 14 residues. The CDR3 bases are TGTGCCAGCAGCGCCCCAGGGGCCCTCTATGGCTACACCTTC. It encodes CASSAPGALYGYTF.

The chain is built from TRBV11-2 and TRBJ2-7; TRBD2 is a possible D gene (6 bases). There are 13 residues in the CDR3. CDR1 and CDR2 (germline): SGHAT, FQNNGV. The germline V and J ends were trimmed by 5 bases and 7 bases, with 15 bases remaining between them. In DNA, the CDR3 is TGTGCCAGCAGCACACCGGGACTTTGGGAGCAGTACTTC. Protein: CASSTPGLWEQYF.

The chain combines TRBV27 with TRBJ1-1; possibly TRBD1 for D (6 bases). The ends were cut back, 0 bases at V and 9 bases at J, with 8 bases in the middle. This CDR3 contains 12 residues. Looked up from germline, CDR1 is MNHEY and CDR2 is SMNVEV (reference sequence). CDR3 loop: CASSLSQGQAFF. The CDR3 nucleotides are TGTGCCAGCAGTTTATCTCAGGGGCAAGCTTTCTTT.

J is TRBJ2-2 and V is TRBV29-1, with 10 bases aligning to TRBD2. Germline CDR1 and CDR2: SQVTM and ANQGSEA. V was pared by 7 bases and J by 0 bases, with 5 bases of the junction left unmatched. The CDR3 has 15 amino acids. CDR3 loop: CSARTSGANTGELFF. DNA for the CDR3: TGCAGCGCCAGGACTAGCGGAGCGAACACCGGGGAGCTGTTTTTT.

With respect to this clone: One end of the junction varies from germline; a read error may be responsible. This chain uses TRBV27 with TRBJ2-7; D perhaps matches TRBD1 (7 bases). The CDR3 runs 14 residues. CDR1 and CDR2 from the germline V gene are MNHEY and SMNVEV (reference sequence). As DNA, the CDR3 is TGTGCCAGCAGTTCCCGACAGGGTATGGGACTGGGGTCCTTC. It codes for CASSSRQGMGLGSF.

V usage is TRBV28 and J usage is TRBJ1-6, with TRBD1 as a possible D gene (5 bases). CDR1 and CDR2 from the germline V gene are MDHEN and SYDVKM. V dropped 5 bases and J dropped 8 bases, with 16 bases sitting between them. The CDR3 runs 15 residues. CDR3 amino acids: CASSPRGSGDSPLHF. The CDR3 DNA reads as TGTGCCAGCAGTCCAAGGGGCTCTGGTGATTCACCCCTCCACTTT. Full variable domain (missing parts from reference TRBV28 and TRBJ1-6): DVKVTQSSRYLVKRTGEKVFLECVQDMDHENMFWYRQDPGLGLRLIYFSYDVKMKEKGDIPEGYSVSREKKERFSLILESASTNQTSMYLCASSPRGSGDSPLHFGNGTRLTVT.

The chain couples TRBV21-1 to TRBJ2-3; TRBD1 was called by the table and not checked on the DNA. TRBV21-1 is noted as a pseudogene. The CDR3 spans 16 residues. This CDR3 reads CASSETSGQGVDTQYF. The DNA of the CDR3 is TGTGCCAGCAGCGAAACCTCCGGACAGGGAGTAGATACGCAGTATTTT.

The CDR3 nucleotides are TGTGCCAGCAGTCCGGGACAGGGATCGGGTAACTATGGCTACACCTTC. This translates into CASSPGQGSGNYGYTF. The chain employs TRBV3-1 (or the pseudogene TRBV3-2) and TRBJ1-2; the match to TRBD1 covers 9 bases. The length of the CDR3 is 16 residues. CDR1 LGHDT and CDR2 YNNKEL come from the germline V gene (reference sequence). V was pared by 6 bases and J by 1 base, with 9 bases of the junction left unmatched.

The gene calls are TRBV3-1 (or the pseudogene TRBV3-2) and TRBJ1-2, with D perhaps TRBD1 (5 bases). V was cut by 4 bases and J by 4 bases, with 13 bases left in between. The CDR3 totals 14 residues. The germline V gene encodes CDR1 LGHDT and CDR2 YNNKEL (reference sequence). For the CDR3, the DNA is TGTGCCAGCAGCCTAGGGGCAGGCCTCTATGGCTACACCTTC. Translating gives CASSLGAGLYGYTF.

This clone was counted between two and nine times. The chain carries TRBV2 and TRBJ2-7; TRBD2 matches 11 bases. This CDR3 comprises 14 residues. Germline CDR1 reads SNHLY; CDR2 reads FYNNEI. V was pared by 10 bases and J by 1 base, with 6 bases of the junction left unmatched. CDR3 amino acids: CATGTSGSSYEQYF. The CDR3 DNA reads TGTGCCACAGGGACTAGCGGATCTTCCTACGAGCAGTACTTC. The full variable domain, completed using reference TRBV2 and TRBJ2-7, is EPEVTQTPSHQVTQMGQEVILRCVPISNHLYFYWYRQILGQKVEFLVSFYNNEISEKSEIFDDQFSVERPDGSNFTLKIRSTKLEDSAMYFCATGTSGSSYEQYFGPGTRLTVT.

V and J are TRBV7-8 and TRBJ1-1; no firm D call. The CDR3 spans 15 residues. Germline CDR1 and CDR2: SGHVS and FQNEAQ. V was cut by 6 bases and J by 0 bases, with 14 bases left in between. CDR3 in DNA: TGTGCCAGCAGACACACAGTACTCATGAACACTGAAGCTTTCTTT. It yields the protein CASRHTVLMNTEAFF. The whole variable domain, remainder taken from reference TRBV7-8 and TRBJ1-1, is GAGVSQSPRYKVAKRGQDVALRCDPISGHVSLFWYQQALGQGPEFLTYFQNEAQLDKSGLPSDRFFAERPEGSVSTLKIQRTQQEDSAVYLCASRHTVLMNTEAFFGQGTRLTVV.

CDR3 amino acids: CASSPRTGVPNQPQHF. CDR3 sequence (DNA): TGTGCCAGCAGCCCGAGGACAGGGGTTCCTAATCAGCCCCAGCATTTT. The chain carries TRBV28 and TRBJ1-5, with 9 bases that match TRBD1. V lost 6 bases to trimming and J lost 4 bases; unmatched junction nucleotides: 10. The CDR3 loop spans 16 amino acids. Germline CDR1 is MDHEN and CDR2 is SYDVKM.

The chain links TRBV4-2 to TRBJ2-1; 10 bases line up with TRBD2. The CDR3 extends over 14 amino acids. CDR1 and CDR2 (germline): LGHNA, YNFKEQ. V lost 6 bases, J lost 5 bases, and 4 bases stayed unmatched. For the CDR3, the DNA is TGTGCCAGCAGACCTAGCGGGAGTAACAATGAGCAGTTCTTC. Translation gives CASRPSGSNNEQFF.

This chain links TRBV6-6 with TRBJ2-4; TRBD1 agrees at 8 bases. There are 17 residues in the CDR3. V was pared by 5 bases and J by 0 bases, with 9 bases of the junction left unmatched. Germline V gene data show CDR1 as MNHNY and CDR2 as SVGAGI (reference sequence). The CDR3 sequence is CASSPGTGLIAKNIQYF. As DNA, the CDR3 is TGTGCCAGCAGTCCGGGGACAGGACTGATAGCCAAAAACATTCAGTACTTC.

The rearrangement uses TRBV24-1 and TRBJ1-1; D is uncertain. Deletions cut 6 bases from V and 7 bases from J, with 8 bases between. CDR1 and CDR2 (germline): KGHDR, SFDVKD. This CDR3 has 11 residues. The CDR3: CATSSGIEAFF. The CDR3 nucleotides are TGTGCCACCAGTAGTGGCATTGAAGCTTTCTTT.

Comments on this clone: Germline is not matched at one junction end, which may reflect a read error. The rearrangement links TRBV30 to TRBJ2-5; 9 nucleotides align to TRBD2. The CDR3 is 14 amino acids. Germline CDR1 reads GTSNPN; CDR2 reads SVGIG (reference sequence). The CDR3 DNA reads as TGTGCCTGGAGTGTAATAGCGGGGGAAGAGGCCCAGTACTTC. Its translation is CAWSVIAGEEAQYF.

The gene calls are TRBV7-2 and TRBJ1-1, with D uncertain. Between the trimmed V and J ends, which lost 1 base and 1 base, there was a span of 16 bases. Germline-derived CDR1 and CDR2 are SGHTA and FQGNSA. The CDR3 has 17 amino acids. CDR3 nucleotides: TGTGCCAGCAGCTTAGTTACGGTGTCTAGACCGAACACTGAAGCTTTCTTT. Protein sequence: CASSLVTVSRPNTEAFF. The full variable domain, with the rest looked up from reference TRBV7-2 and TRBJ1-1, is GAGVSQSPSNKVTEKGKDVELRCDPISGHTALYWYRQSLGQGLEFLIYFQGNSAPDKSGLPSDRFSAERTGGSVSTLTIQRTQQEDSAVYLCASSLVTVSRPNTEAFFGQGTRLTVV.

CDR3 nucleotide sequence: TGTGCCAGCAGCGTAGCAGATGCTAACTATGGCTACACCTTC. Translation: CASSVADANYGYTF. The chain uses TRBV9 and TRBJ1-2; no firm D call. The ends were cut back, 0 bases at V and 0 bases at J, with 6 bases in the middle. Germline CDR1 and CDR2: SGDLS and YYNGEE. The CDR3 is 14 amino acids.

V and J are TRBV1 and TRBJ2-2; the tabulated D call, TRBD2, remains unverified against the DNA. TRBV1 is assigned pseudogene status. The CDR3 consists of 21 residues. This CDR3 reads CTSSRFSQLAGVPLATGELFF. DNA for the CDR3: TGCACCAGCAGCCGCTTCTCGCAACTAGCGGGAGTTCCCCTGGCCACCGGGGAGCTGTTTTTT.

The chain links TRBV9 to TRBJ2-7; 8 bases fit TRBD1. Germline lookup yields CDR1 SGDLS and CDR2 YYNGEE. CDR3 length equals 15 residues. J was trimmed by 2 bases and V by 4 bases; bases with no gene match: 8. CDR3 bases: TGTGCCAGCAGCCCGACAGGGGAAGTTACCTACGAGCAGTACTTC. Encoded protein: CASSPTGEVTYEQYF.

This chain connects TRBV25-1 to TRBJ1-2, with D tentatively TRBD1 (5 bases). Germline V lookup: CDR1 MGHDK, CDR2 SYGVNS. The V end was cut by 4 bases, the J end by 4 bases, with 10 bases between. This CDR3 region has 13 residues. The CDR3 nucleotides read TGTGCCAGCAGTGTACAGGAGCTCTATGGCTACACCTTC. This sequence encodes CASSVQELYGYTF.

This clone was counted a single time. This rearrangement joins TRBV6-5 to TRBJ1-1; D might be TRBD1 (6 bases). The V gene's germline CDR1 is MNHEY and CDR2 SVGAGI. The CDR3 is 14 amino acids. V shed 7 bases and J shed 0 bases, with 12 bases lying between them. The CDR3 protein is CASKGQRLNTEAFF. In DNA form, the CDR3 reads TGTGCCAGCAAAGGACAGAGACTGAACACTGAAGCTTTCTTT.

The CDR3 DNA sequence: TGCGCCAGCAGCCCCACGGGGGCGGGGGACACCATATATTTT. It is translated as CASSPTGAGDTIYF. This chain uses TRBV4-1 with TRBJ1-3; D is perhaps TRBD1 (6 bases). The CDR3 covers 14 residues. Germline values: CDR1 MGHRA, CDR2 YSYEKL. V gave up 4 bases and J gave up 8 bases, with 15 bases separating them.